The clone carrying this T cell receptor beta chain appeared a few times. These data come from a study of T-cell reconstitution after alpha-beta-depleted transplantation in children. This sample's TCRbeta library carried unique molecular identifier barcodes. Each CDR3 protein is one row after TCRdb ran MiXCR on the PCR reads. The repertoire holds around 700,000 distinct CDR3 sequences, 10% to 15% seen once, with about 0.77% in the top ten. Trimming cost V 6 bases and J 12 bases; bases outside gene matches: 14. This CDR3 comprises 14 residues. V usage is TRBV12-3 or TRBV12-4 and J usage is TRBJ1-2; 9 positions match TRBD1. The clonotype originates from a girl aged 2-15 years with congenital amegakaryocytic thrombocytopenia, due to receive a stem cell transplant. Here the sequenced sample was PBMCs, taken before TCRalphabeta/CD19-depleted stem cell transplant. The CDR3 region is CASSTYRDRALHTF. The CDR3 DNA follows: TGTGCCAGCAGCACATACCGGGACAGGGCCCTACACACCTTC.